Sequencing of this T cell receptor (beta chain) was carried out in a study of human T cells and chemical hapten exposure. A single record per CDR3 protein comes from TCRdb applying MiXCR to the RACE reads. Among hundreds of thousands of distinct CDR3 sequences, about 6% were seen once, and the ten largest hold roughly 5.4%. Time point defined: patch test 2, 6 weeks after DPC sensitization. Treatment indicated: therapeutic diphenylcyclopropenone sensitization with weekly scalp DPC. The study drew its donors from alopecia patients who were 18 to 70 years old and suitable for DPC. This clonotype occurred a few times. This CDR3 comprises 14 residues. The trim removed 10 bases at V and 7 bases at J, leaving 14 bases unmatched. Germline V gene data show CDR1 as ENHRY and CDR2 as SYGVKD.

Specimen: whole blood, collected in connection with sensitization to the hapten diphenylcyclopropenone (DPC). The V call is TRBV10-3, the J call TRBJ1-1; the match to TRBD1 covers 8 bases. The receptor's source is a woman aged 18-35 years with alopecia areata. Some clones in this sample may be carry-over from other donors' samples. CDR3 residues: CATRTRTGKDEAFF. The CDR3 DNA reads TGTGCCACACGGACCCGGACAGGGAAGGATGAAGCTTTCTTT.